The 3 T cell receptor beta chains listed next were all sequenced from one sample in a study of CD8 T cells in ankylosing spondylitis. Whole-study results and caveats: A TCR beta motif of 7 to 9 highly homologous variants seemed to mark ankylosing spondylitis blood.

Their specific antigens are unknown. MiXCR, applied by TCRdb to the 5' RACE reads, yields one record per CDR3 protein. Here the sample spans 500,000 to 650,000 distinct CDR3 sequences, about 5% being singletons. The sample taken for sequencing was blood, either unsorted or a sorted T cell fraction (not recorded which). The receptors stem from a male donor with ankylosing spondylitis.

This clonotype was found many times. This chain connects TRBV29-1 to TRBJ2-1; TRBD2 matches at 12 bases. The CDR3 has 18 amino acids. CDR1 SQVTM and CDR2 ANQGSEA come from the germline V gene. V shed 6 bases and J 1 base; nucleotides not matched to a gene: 13. The CDR3 loop is CSVPSGLAGRASYNEQFF. Here the CDR3 DNA reads TGCAGCGTCCCCAGTGGACTAGCGGGAAGGGCATCCTACAATGAGCAGTTCTTC.

The chain joins TRBV5-1 to TRBJ2-3; 8 bases fit TRBD1. This CDR3 comprises 15 residues. The germline V gene encodes CDR1 SGHRS and CDR2 YFSETQ. V gave up 4 bases and J gave up 2 bases; unmatched junction bases: 6. CDR3 coding DNA: TGCGCCAGCAGCAATCAGGGGGCCCCCACAGATACGCAGTATTTT. Its translation is CASSNQGAPTDTQYF.

This clonotype was counted ten times or more. The J gene is TRBJ2-2, the V gene TRBV12-3 or TRBV12-4; 8 bases are shared with TRBD2. V was pared by 7 bases and J by 1 base, with 2 bases of the junction left unmatched. The CDR3 runs to 14 residues. The CDR3 DNA sequence: TGTGCCAGCAAACGGGAGGGGAACACCGGGGAGCTGTTTTTT. Translating gives CASKREGNTGELFF.